One sample yielded the 9 T cell receptor beta chains listed below, sequenced in a study of T cell repertoires in cytomegalovirus infection (dated by TCRdb to about 2019). The reads were generated on an Illumina HiSeq 1500. The public sequencing data were trimmed at Q25 with fastp and processed into clonotypes with MiXCR by TCRdb, which kept only in-frame beta chains. Each CDR3 protein gets just one entry, which takes the most common genes and DNA from the rows behind it. This sample comprises hundreds of thousands of distinct CDR3 sequences, 20% to 30% of them detected only once. The top ten clones comprise 7.5% to 9% of the sample. Sequenced sample: CD8+ T cells from PBMCs. The receptors derive from a human donor in good health (CMV status not recorded). Some clones in this sample may be carry-over from other donors' samples.

This chain links TRBV28 with TRBJ2-7; 7 bases are shared with TRBD1. The CDR3 has 15 residues. Germline V CDR1 and CDR2: MDHEN, SYDVKM. Trimming removed 6 bases from V and 0 bases from J; junction bases left unmatched: 8. CDR3 DNA sequence: TGTGCCAGCAGCCTTGGGACAGATCCCTCCTACGAGCAGTACGTC. Its protein is CASSLGTDPSYEQYV.

This clonotype was seen a handful of times. This rearrangement joins TRBV2 to TRBJ2-2; 7 bases map to TRBD1. Germline CDR1 SNHLY, CDR2 FYNNEI. This CDR3 is 13 amino acids long. J lost 7 bases, V lost 10 bases, and 9 bases had no gene match. For the CDR3, the DNA is TGTGCCATCCAGACAGGGCTAGGCGGGGAGCTGTTTTTT. Its translation is CAIQTGLGGELFF.

This clonotype was found a few times. The V gene is TRBV25-1, the J gene TRBJ1-1; D uncertain. Trimming removed 5 bases at V and 7 bases at J, with 14 bases between. The germline V gene has CDR1 MGHDK and CDR2 SYGVNS. The CDR3 spans 13 residues. The CDR3 loop reads CASSSVEEIEAFF. The CDR3 region has the DNA TGTGCCAGCAGTTCGGTGGAGGAGATTGAAGCTTTCTTT. Full variable domain (remainder filled in from reference TRBV25-1 and TRBJ1-1): EADIYQTPRYLVIGTGKKITLECSQTMGHDKMYWYQQDPGMELHLIHYSYGVNSTEKGDLSSESTVSRIRTEHFPLTLESARPSHTSQYLCASSSVEEIEAFFGQGTRLTVV.

The chain couples TRBV6-2 or TRBV6-3 to TRBJ2-4; D gene unclear. Germline CDR1 is MNHEY and CDR2 is SVGEGT. CDR3 size: 17 residues. V shed 0 bases and J shed 2 bases, with 14 bases lying between them. CDR3 sequence: CASSYSTQEVPKNIQYF. Here the CDR3 DNA reads TGTGCCAGCAGTTACTCGACCCAAGAGGTCCCCAAAAACATTCAGTACTTC.

This chain joins TRBV2 and TRBJ2-7, with a possible D match to TRBD1 (6 bases). This CDR3 comprises 15 residues. CDR1 and CDR2 from the germline V gene are SNHLY and FYNNEI. V was cut by 2 bases and J by 3 bases, with 14 bases left in between. The CDR3 bases are TGTGCCAGCAGTGAACGGAACAGGGAGCACTACGAGCAGTACGTC. Translating it yields CASSERNREHYEQYV.

Regarding this clonotype: A much larger clone is a single base away; this may be a read error. J is TRBJ2-3 and V is TRBV6-5; D gene uncertain. Germline V CDR1 and CDR2: MNHEY, SVGAGI. The CDR3 length is 14 residues. Trimming shortened V by 6 bases and J by 2 bases, and 12 bases separated the two germline ends. CDR3 sequence (DNA): TGTGCCAGCAGGCCCCACGGGTCCACAGATACGCAGTATTTT. The encoded protein is CASRPHGSTDTQYF.

This chain connects TRBV29-1 to TRBJ2-7; tentative D call: TRBD1 (5 bases). The V gene's germline CDR1 is SQVTM and CDR2 ANQGSEA. This CDR3 spans 11 amino acids. The V and J ends lost 3 bases and 3 bases respectively, with 6 bases between them. The DNA of the CDR3 is TGCAGCGTTGATACAGGCTACGAGCAGTACGTC. Amino acid sequence: CSVDTGYEQYV.

This clonotype occurred a few times. This chain links TRBV20-1 with TRBJ1-4; D gene uncertain. Germline V gives CDR1 DFQATT, CDR2 SNEGSKA (reference sequence). The CDR3 is made up of 20 amino acids. V dropped 1 base and J dropped 6 bases, with 30 bases sitting between them. The CDR3 spells CSARVGFSASNIGRDEKLFF. CDR3 bases: TGCAGTGCTAGAGTTGGGTTTTCGGCCTCGAACATAGGGAGGGATGAAAAACTGTTTTTT.

This clonotype was seen more than once but under ten times. The J gene is TRBJ1-4, the V gene TRBV20-1; D gene ambiguous. Trimming removed 4 bases at V and 8 bases at J, with 11 bases between. Germline V CDR1 and CDR2: DFQATT, SNEGSKA (reference sequence). CDR3 length: 12 residues. CDR3 sequence: CSANTGEEKLFF. For the CDR3, the DNA is TGCAGTGCTAACACGGGAGAGGAAAAACTGTTTTTT.